A single T cell receptor beta chain is shown here with its context. Its antigen remains unidentified. This sample is drawn from a study of PD-L1 blockade in urothelial cancer. Study-wide context: Most patients, about 85% of the roughly 30, were males with bladder-origin cancer. The median T cell count in blood samples was 141,255. General study findings and limits: Tumor-associated blood clones were expanded more by durable-benefit patients at 3 weeks.

Libraries were prepared by immunoSEQ multiplex PCR; TCRdb keeps only in-frame clonotypes and omits some of them. The sample lists 45,000 or so clones; about four fifths were seen once. The origin of this receptor is a man in his 70s with urothelial cancer. This sample comprised PBMCs, obtained around atezolizumab (anti-PD-L1) treatment.

In DNA form, the CDR3 reads TGTGCCAGCATCCCCTTTCTGAACACTGAAGCTTTCTTT. It yields the protein CASIPFLNTEAFF. The rearrangement links TRBV28 to TRBJ1-1; D is ambiguous. In germline, CDR1 is MDHEN, CDR2 SYDVKM. V shed 7 bases and J shed 0 bases, with 9 bases lying between them. There are 13 residues in the CDR3.